This T cell receptor beta chain was found in a study of T cells after yellow fever vaccination. Study observations and caveats: Secondary responses were weaker yet peaked faster, day 5 versus 15.

With respect to this clonotype: The antigen is not known.

TCRdb reprocessed the 5' RACE reads via MiXCR and lists one record per CDR3 protein. The table records about 300,000 distinct CDR3 sequences, 7.5% to 9% of them present only once. The clonotype was recovered from a man younger than 35 who received the YFV17D yellow fever vaccine. The source was CD4+ T cells sorted from PBMCs, collected 5 days after the yellow fever booster vaccination.

The CDR3 sequence: CASSKLTETNTGELFF. The CDR3 DNA is TGCGCCAGCAGCAAGTTAACAGAGACCAACACCGGGGAGCTGTTTTTT. V and J are TRBV5-1 and TRBJ2-2; D is unresolved. Germline-derived CDR1 and CDR2 are SGHRS and YFSETQ. V lost 4 bases to trimming and J lost 2 bases, with 15 bases between them. This CDR3 has 16 residues.